The 19 T cell receptor beta chains below come from one sample, sequenced in a study of Ad26.COV2.S vaccination and SARS-CoV-2 variants. The treatment denotes: some 19 received Ad26.COV2.S at low or high dose, single or two shots; 5 received placebo; per-sample allocation not given. Material that was analyzed had been drawn on day 63 after the first vaccine or placebo injection. TCRdb's copy holds only in-frame clones and misses some; the assay was immunoSEQ multiplex PCR. The top ten hold 1.5% to 2% of the sample, which has roughly 400,000 clones, about 92% seen once. Sequenced material: peripheral blood, taken in a trial of Ad26.COV2.S vaccine versus placebo. All receptors derive from a person between 18 and 65 years old who received the Ad26.COV2.S COVID-19 vaccine or a placebo.

The chain joins TRBV9 to TRBJ2-7, with TRBD2 matching 13 bases. This CDR3 contains 16 residues. Germline assignment: CDR1 SGDLS and CDR2 YYNGEE. The J segment lost 3 bases and the V segment lost 3 bases, leaving 6 bases of the junction unmatched. CDR3 amino acids: CASSAGLAGTNYEQYF. The CDR3 nucleotides are TGTGCCAGCAGCGCGGGACTAGCGGGGACAAACTACGAGCAGTACTTC.

CDR3 coding DNA: TGCGCCAGCAGCCAAACCGGGACAGGGTTGAATACGCAGTATTTT. Its protein product is CASSQTGTGLNTQYF. The V call is TRBV4-3, the J call TRBJ2-3, with 9 bases aligning to TRBD1. The CDR3 totals 15 residues. Germline loops: CDR1 LGHNA, CDR2 YSLEER. V trimming: 2 bases; J trimming: 7 bases; junction bases outside the gene matches: 7.

This clone has just one count. This chain joins TRBV2 and TRBJ2-5; D gene unclear. The CDR3 is made up of 17 amino acids. Trimming shortened V by 7 bases and J by 1 base, and 22 bases separated the two germline ends. Germline loops: CDR1 SNHLY, CDR2 FYNNEI. CDR3 protein: CASIRNRIWTSQETQYF. In DNA form, the CDR3 reads TGTGCCAGCATAAGAAATAGGATTTGGACGTCCCAAGAGACCCAGTACTTC.

The V call is TRBV5-1, the J call TRBJ2-5; no reliable D call. The CDR3 has 15 residues. Germline assignment: CDR1 SGHRS and CDR2 YFSETQ. The V end was cut by 4 bases, the J end by 0 bases, with 13 bases between. The CDR3 loop reads CASSPQETYQETQYF. The CDR3 nucleotides are TGCGCCAGCAGCCCTCAGGAGACATACCAAGAGACCCAGTACTTC.

This chain uses TRBV19 with TRBJ1-1, with D possibly matching TRBD1 (5 bases). The length of the CDR3 is 11 residues. V was shortened by 5 bases and J by 11 bases, with 12 bases between the two germline ends. Germline V CDR1 and CDR2: LNHDA, SQIVND (reference sequence). The CDR3 DNA is TGTGCCAGTAGTGCCCGGGACGAGGCTTTCTTT. It yields the protein CASSARDEAFF.

The rearrangement uses TRBV6-2 or TRBV6-3 and TRBJ1-2; D gene ambiguous. V dropped 6 bases and J dropped 12 bases, with 20 bases sitting between them. The CDR3 sequence is 13 residues long. Germline loops: CDR1 MNHEY, CDR2 SVGEGT. The CDR3 bases are TGTGCCAGCAGCTTTACGTATACCCGGTTTGACACCTTC. This encodes CASSFTYTRFDTF.

This chain links TRBV12-2 with TRBJ2-1. TRBV12-2 is a pseudogene segment. The CDR3 runs to 12 residues. CDR3 nucleotide sequence: TGTGCAACTTCTCCTTATCCAATGAAGCAGTTCTTC. This sequence encodes CATSPYPMKQFF.

The chain employs TRBV9 and TRBJ2-1, with 8 bases that match TRBD2. This CDR3 spans 13 amino acids. The germline CDR1 and CDR2 sequences are SGDLS and YYNGEE. V shed 4 bases and J 7 bases; nucleotides not matched to a gene: 4. The CDR3 region has the DNA TGTGCCAGCAGCTTTAGCGGGGCGAATGAGCAGTTCTTC. This encodes CASSFSGANEQFF.

The chain uses TRBV5-8 and TRBJ2-1; 7 positions match TRBD1. The J segment lost 3 bases and the V segment lost 4 bases, leaving 4 bases of the junction unmatched. This CDR3 is built from 14 residues. CDR1 is SGHTS and CDR2 is YDEGEE in the germline V gene. As DNA, the CDR3 is TGTGCCAGCAGCCCTAGGGGGCTCTACAATGAGCAGTTCTTC. Translating gives CASSPRGLYNEQFF.

The chain is built from TRBV2 and TRBJ2-2, with D unresolved. Per germline, CDR1 SNHLY and CDR2 FYNNEI. This CDR3 spans 11 amino acids. V was trimmed by 6 bases and J by 10 bases, leaving 9 bases between them. The CDR3 DNA follows: TGTGCCAGCAGAACGACTCAGGAGCTGTTTTTT. The encoded protein is CASRTTQELFF. The variable domain in full, with the rest retrieved from reference TRBV2 and TRBJ2-2, is EPEVTQTPSHQVTQMGQEVILRCVPISNHLYFYWYRQILGQKVEFLVSFYNNEISEKSEIFDDQFSVERPDGSNFTLKIRSTKLEDSAMYFCASRTTQELFFGEGSRLTVL.

This chain uses TRBV23-1 with TRBJ2-7; D gene ambiguous. TRBV23-1 has ORF status, its function being uncertain. There are 14 residues in the CDR3. The germline V and J ends were trimmed by 2 bases and 3 bases, with 11 bases remaining between them. The DNA for the CDR3 is TGCGCCAGCAGTCAAAAAAGGGAACACTACGAGCAGTACTTC. It yields the protein CASSQKREHYEQYF.

This chain connects TRBV11-2 to TRBJ2-1, with 7 bases that match TRBD1. The CDR3 is 13 amino acids. Germline V CDR1 and CDR2: SGHAT, FQNNGV. The J segment lost 12 bases and the V segment lost 3 bases, leaving 8 bases of the junction unmatched. As DNA, the CDR3 is TGTGCCAGCAGCTTTGGCAGGCGGACAGGGCAGTTCTTC. The encoded protein is CASSFGRRTGQFF.

This clone was recorded only once. The chain recombines TRBV9 with TRBJ2-1; 11 bases line up with TRBD2. The CDR3 runs 17 residues. V trimming: 3 bases; J trimming: 1 base; junction bases outside the gene matches: 6. Germline-derived CDR1 and CDR2 are SGDLS and YYNGEE. CDR3 bases: TGTGCCAGCAGCGGATTAGCGGGGGGGAGATCCTACAATGAGCAGTTCTTC. Translation gives CASSGLAGGRSYNEQFF.

This rearrangement joins TRBV27 to TRBJ2-7, with 7 positions matching TRBD1. This CDR3 comprises 14 residues. With V trimmed by 2 bases and J by 6 bases, 7 bases remained unmatched. Germline V gene lookup returns CDR1 MNHEY and CDR2 SMNVEV (reference sequence). The CDR3 loop is CASSLTTGSLEQYF. The CDR3 bases are TGTGCCAGCAGTTTAACGACAGGGTCCCTCGAGCAGTACTTC.

In DNA, the CDR3 is TGTGCCAGCAGCCCTCCTCAGCTTTCCTACGAGCAGTACTTC. This codes for CASSPPQLSYEQYF. This chain joins TRBV3-1 (or the pseudogene TRBV3-2) and TRBJ2-7; no clear D. The CDR3 has 14 residues. Germline CDR1 LGHDT, CDR2 YNNKEL (reference sequence). Trimming removed 4 bases from V and 1 base from J, with 11 bases in between.

The V and J genes are TRBV28 and TRBJ2-5, with a possible D match to TRBD2 (7 bases). This CDR3 spans 13 amino acids. V dropped 7 bases and J dropped 3 bases, with 12 bases sitting between them. Germline V gives CDR1 MDHEN, CDR2 SYDVKM. The CDR3 sequence: CASKEGGKETQYF. CDR3 in DNA: TGTGCCAGCAAGGAGGGGGGGAAAGAGACCCAGTACTTC.

This clone was found once. The chain has TRBV30 and TRBJ2-3, with D perhaps matching TRBD2 (5 bases). Germline-derived CDR1 and CDR2 are GTSNPN and SVGIG (reference sequence). Trimming left V 1 base short and J 9 bases short, with 14 bases between. The CDR3 has 13 amino acids. The CDR3 DNA is TGTGCCTGGAGTGGGGAGCCCCTGGGGACGCAGTATTTT. This gives the protein CAWSGEPLGTQYF.

This chain joins TRBV7-8 and TRBJ1-1; TRBD1 might be the D (5 bases). V was shortened by 0 bases and J by 4 bases, with 12 bases between the two germline ends. This CDR3 has 15 amino acids. Germline assignment: CDR1 SGHVS and CDR2 FQNEAQ. This CDR3 reads CASSLAVGGGTEAFF. The CDR3 bases are TGTGCCAGCAGCTTAGCTGTTGGGGGGGGCACTGAAGCTTTCTTT.

The rearrangement uses TRBV19 and TRBJ1-2; perhaps TRBD1 as D (5 bases). V was shortened by 3 bases and J by 8 bases, with 16 bases between the two germline ends. CDR1 is LNHDA, CDR2 SQIVND, per germline (reference sequence). The CDR3 runs to 14 residues. In DNA form, the CDR3 reads TGTGCCAGTAGTATCGGGGTCGGGGGTGGAGGCTACACCTTC. Residues: CASSIGVGGGGYTF.